These T cell receptor beta chains were read from a single sample in a study of spatial heterogeneity in lung cancer. From the 5' RACE reads, TCRdb called clonotypes with MiXCR, one entry per CDR3 protein. The sample includes about 120,000 distinct CDR3 sequences, roughly 10% of them seen just once. The specimen was PBMCs, collected at follow-up. All receptors derive from a female donor with early-stage non-small cell lung cancer. Both conserved end residues are trimmed from each CDR3. The size entry is marked missing in some rows and otherwise reads once, few, many or a size class.

clone size: few
V gene: TRBV6-2/TRBV6-3
J gene: TRBJ2-1
CDR3 protein: ASRTGTSGSSGNEQF

clone size: many
V gene: TRBV7-9
J gene: TRBJ2-7
CDR3 protein: ASSRQTYEQY

clone size: many
V gene: TRBV2
J gene: TRBJ1-1
CDR3 protein: ASRGHSKNTEAF

clone size: few
V gene: TRBV15
J gene: TRBJ2-1
CDR3 protein: ATSRDRVAGEQF

clone size: -
V gene: TRBV12-3/TRBV12-4
J gene: TRBJ2-2
CDR3 protein: ADREFTSGELF

clone size: many
V gene: TRBV24-1
J gene: TRBJ2-3
CDR3 protein: ATSDSLGLAESTDTQY

clone size: few
V gene: TRBV7-2
J gene: TRBJ2-1
CDR3 protein: ASSTRQGRINEQF

clone size: -
V gene: TRBV28
J gene: TRBJ1-3
CDR3 protein: ASSGDSSGNTIY

clone size: few
V gene: TRBV13
J gene: TRBJ2-1
CDR3 protein: ASSPSLSGRDNNEQF

clone size: -
V gene: TRBV19
J gene: TRBJ1-5
CDR3 protein: ASSIFTAYSNQPQH

clone size: few
V gene: TRBV7-3
J gene: TRBJ2-1
CDR3 protein: ASSLRTSNEQF

clone size: many
V gene: TRBV7-6
J gene: TRBJ1-3
CDR3 protein: ASSLFGTVGHSGNTIY

clone size: many
V gene: TRBV7-8
J gene: TRBJ1-1
CDR3 protein: ASSYGTGGAF

clone size: -
V gene: TRBV29-1
J gene: TRBJ2-1
CDR3 protein: SVPRSYNEQF

clone size: many
V gene: TRBV29-1
J gene: TRBJ2-3
CDR3 protein: SVLAFVSDTQY

clone size: many
V gene: TRBV9
J gene: TRBJ1-5
CDR3 protein: ASSVAGGPNQPQH

clone size: many
V gene: TRBV3-1
J gene: TRBJ1-6
CDR3 protein: ASSQRGADSPLH

clone size: -
V gene: TRBV24-1
J gene: TRBJ2-3
CDR3 protein: ATSEQTTDTQY

clone size: many
V gene: TRBV20-1
J gene: TRBJ2-4
CDR3 protein: SAPTSGLNIQY

clone size: few
V gene: TRBV5-1
J gene: TRBJ2-1
CDR3 protein: ASSLRDPNEQF

clone size: few
V gene: TRBV4-2
J gene: TRBJ2-3
CDR3 protein: ASRLNRGGTDTQY

clone size: -
V gene: TRBV3-1
J gene: TRBJ2-1
CDR3 protein: ATKRSSYNEQF

clone size: few
V gene: TRBV11-2
J gene: TRBJ2-1
CDR3 protein: ASSKVQGLASNEQF

clone size: few
V gene: TRBV7-2
J gene: TRBJ1-4
CDR3 protein: ASSPRPGPATNEKLF

clone size: few
V gene: TRBV5-1
J gene: TRBJ1-2
CDR3 protein: ASSLVAGQGGYT

clone size: -
V gene: TRBV5-1
J gene: TRBJ2-3
CDR3 protein: ASSLARGWYSTSTDTQY

clone size: few
V gene: TRBV28
J gene: TRBJ2-3
CDR3 protein: ASSHLPRGRAPDTQY

clone size: -
V gene: TRBV7-8
J gene: TRBJ2-1
CDR3 protein: ASSLLAGGYNEQF